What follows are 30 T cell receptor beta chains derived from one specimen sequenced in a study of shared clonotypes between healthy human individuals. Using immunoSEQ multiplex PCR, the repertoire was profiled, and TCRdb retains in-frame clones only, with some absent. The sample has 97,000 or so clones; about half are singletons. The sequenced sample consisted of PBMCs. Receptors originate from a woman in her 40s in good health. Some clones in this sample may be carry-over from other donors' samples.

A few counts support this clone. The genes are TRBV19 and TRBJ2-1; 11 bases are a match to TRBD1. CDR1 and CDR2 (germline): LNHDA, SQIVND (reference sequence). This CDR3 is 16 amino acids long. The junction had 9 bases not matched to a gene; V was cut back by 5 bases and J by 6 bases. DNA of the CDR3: TGTGCCAGTAGTTCGGGGAGGACAGGGGGCTTCAATGAGCAGTTCTTC. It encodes CASSSGRTGGFNEQFF.

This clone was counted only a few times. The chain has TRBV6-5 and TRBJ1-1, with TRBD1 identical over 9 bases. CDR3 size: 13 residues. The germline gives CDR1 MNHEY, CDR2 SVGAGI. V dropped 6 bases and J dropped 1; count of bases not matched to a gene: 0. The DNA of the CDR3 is TGTGCCAGCAGACAGGGGGCGAACACTGAAGCTTTCTTT. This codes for CASRQGANTEAFF.

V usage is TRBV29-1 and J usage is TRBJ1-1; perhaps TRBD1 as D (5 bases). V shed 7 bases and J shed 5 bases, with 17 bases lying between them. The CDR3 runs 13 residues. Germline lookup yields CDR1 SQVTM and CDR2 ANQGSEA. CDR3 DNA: TGCAGCGCCCCAACCGGGGGGGGTACTGAAGCTTTCTTT. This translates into CSAPTGGGTEAFF.

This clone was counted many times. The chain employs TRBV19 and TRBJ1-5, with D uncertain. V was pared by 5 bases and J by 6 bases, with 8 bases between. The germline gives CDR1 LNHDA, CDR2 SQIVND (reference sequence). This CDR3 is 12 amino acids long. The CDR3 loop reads CASSPARQPQHF. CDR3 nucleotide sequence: TGTGCCAGTAGTCCAGCCCGTCAGCCCCAGCATTTT.

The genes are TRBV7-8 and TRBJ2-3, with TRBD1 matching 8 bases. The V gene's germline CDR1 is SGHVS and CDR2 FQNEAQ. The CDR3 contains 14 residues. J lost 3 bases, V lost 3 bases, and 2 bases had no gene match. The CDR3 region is CASSFRQGTDTQYF. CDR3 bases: TGTGCCAGCAGCTTCCGACAGGGGACAGATACGCAGTATTTT. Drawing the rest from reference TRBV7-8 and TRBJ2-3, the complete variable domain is GAGVSQSPRYKVAKRGQDVALRCDPISGHVSLFWYQQALGQGPEFLTYFQNEAQLDKSGLPSDRFFAERPEGSVSTLKIQRTQQEDSAVYLCASSFRQGTDTQYFGPGTRLTVL.

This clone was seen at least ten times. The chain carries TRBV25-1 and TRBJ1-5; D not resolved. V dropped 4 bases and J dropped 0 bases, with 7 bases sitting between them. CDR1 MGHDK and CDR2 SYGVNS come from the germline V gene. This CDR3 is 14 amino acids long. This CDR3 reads CASSVTHSNQPQHF. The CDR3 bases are TGTGCCAGCAGTGTGACACATAGCAATCAGCCCCAGCATTTT.

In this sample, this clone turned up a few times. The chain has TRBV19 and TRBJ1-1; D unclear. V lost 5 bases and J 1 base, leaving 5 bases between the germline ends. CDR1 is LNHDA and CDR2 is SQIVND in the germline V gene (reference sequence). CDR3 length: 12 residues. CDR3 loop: CASSQTNTEAFF. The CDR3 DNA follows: TGTGCCAGTAGTCAGACGAACACTGAAGCTTTCTTT. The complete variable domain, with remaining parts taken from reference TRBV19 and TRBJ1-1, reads DGGITQSPKYLFRKEGQNVTLSCEQNLNHDAMYWYRQDPGQGLRLIYYSQIVNDFQKGDIAEGYSVSREKKESFPLTVTSAQKNPTAFYLCASSQTNTEAFFGQGTRLTVV.

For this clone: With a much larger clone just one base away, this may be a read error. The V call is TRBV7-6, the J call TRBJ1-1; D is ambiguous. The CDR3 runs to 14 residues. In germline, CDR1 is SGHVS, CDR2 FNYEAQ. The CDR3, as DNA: TGTGCCAGCGGCTTAGAGGTCAGTGGCACTGAAGCTTTCTTT. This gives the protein CASGLEVSGTEAFF.

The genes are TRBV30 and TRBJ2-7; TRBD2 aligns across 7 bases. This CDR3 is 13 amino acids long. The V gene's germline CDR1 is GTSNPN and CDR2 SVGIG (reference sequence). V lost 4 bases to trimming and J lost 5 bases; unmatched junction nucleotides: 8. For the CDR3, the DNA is TGTGCCTGGAACCCCTCAGCGGGAAACGAGCAGTACTTC. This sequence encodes CAWNPSAGNEQYF.

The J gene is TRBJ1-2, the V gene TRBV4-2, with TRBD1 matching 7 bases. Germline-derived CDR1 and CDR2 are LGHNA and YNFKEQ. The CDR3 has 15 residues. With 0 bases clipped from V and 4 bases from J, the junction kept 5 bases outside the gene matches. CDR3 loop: CASSQDTGASYGYTF. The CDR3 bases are TGTGCCAGCAGCCAAGACACAGGGGCGAGCTATGGCTACACCTTC.

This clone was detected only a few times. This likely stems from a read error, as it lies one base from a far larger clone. The CDR3 DNA reads as TGTGCCAGCTCAACACAGGGGGATCAGCCCCAGCATTTT. As protein: CASSTQGDQPQHF. V gene TRBV6-5 combines with J gene TRBJ1-5, with TRBD1 matching over 8 bases. Germline V gives CDR1 MNHEY, CDR2 SVGAGI. CDR3 length: 13 amino acids. V gave up 8 bases and J gave up 5 bases; unmatched junction bases: 5.

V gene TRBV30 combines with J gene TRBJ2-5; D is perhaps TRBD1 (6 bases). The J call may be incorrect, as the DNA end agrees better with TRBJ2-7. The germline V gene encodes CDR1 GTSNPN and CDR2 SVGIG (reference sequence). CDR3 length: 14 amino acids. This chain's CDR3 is CAWSVGTGFDEQYF. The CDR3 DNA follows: TGTGCCTGGAGCGTCGGAACAGGGTTCGACGAGCAGTACTTC.

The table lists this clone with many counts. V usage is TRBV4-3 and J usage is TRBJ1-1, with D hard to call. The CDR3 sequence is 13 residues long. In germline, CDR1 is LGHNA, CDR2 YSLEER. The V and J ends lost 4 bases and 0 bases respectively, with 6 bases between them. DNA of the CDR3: TGCGCCAGCAGCCTTAATGTGAACACTGAAGCTTTCTTT. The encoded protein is CASSLNVNTEAFF.

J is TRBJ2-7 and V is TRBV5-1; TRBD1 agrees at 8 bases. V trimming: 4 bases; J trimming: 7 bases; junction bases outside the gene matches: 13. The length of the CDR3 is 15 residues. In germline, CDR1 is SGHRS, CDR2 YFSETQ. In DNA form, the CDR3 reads TGCGCCAGCAGCCCGGGCGGGCCCTACAGGGGGGAGCAGTACTTC. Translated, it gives CASSPGGPYRGEQYF.

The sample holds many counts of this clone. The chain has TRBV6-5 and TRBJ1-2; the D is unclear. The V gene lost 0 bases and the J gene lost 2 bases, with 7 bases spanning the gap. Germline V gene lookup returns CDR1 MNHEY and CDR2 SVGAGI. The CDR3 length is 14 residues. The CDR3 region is CASSYSDKNYGYTF. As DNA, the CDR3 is TGTGCCAGCAGTTACTCCGACAAAAACTATGGCTACACCTTC.

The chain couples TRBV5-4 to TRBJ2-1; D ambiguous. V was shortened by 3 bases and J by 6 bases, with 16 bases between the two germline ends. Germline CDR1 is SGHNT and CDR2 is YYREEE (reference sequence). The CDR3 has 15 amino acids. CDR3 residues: CASSSGRILINEQFF. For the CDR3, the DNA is TGTGCCAGCAGCTCCGGACGGATCCTGATCAATGAGCAGTTCTTC. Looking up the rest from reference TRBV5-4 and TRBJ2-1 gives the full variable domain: ETGVTQSPTHLIKTRGQQVTLRCSSQSGHNTVSWYQQALGQGPQFIFQYYREEENGRGNFPPRFSGLQFPNYSSELNVNALELDDSALYLCASSSGRILINEQFFGPGTRLTVL.

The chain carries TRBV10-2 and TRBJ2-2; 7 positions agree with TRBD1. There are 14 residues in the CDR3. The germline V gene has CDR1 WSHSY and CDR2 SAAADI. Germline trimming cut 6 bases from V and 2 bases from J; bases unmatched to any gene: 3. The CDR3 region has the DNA TGCGCCAGCAGAAACAGGGGAAACACCGGGGAGCTGTTTTTT. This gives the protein CASRNRGNTGELFF.

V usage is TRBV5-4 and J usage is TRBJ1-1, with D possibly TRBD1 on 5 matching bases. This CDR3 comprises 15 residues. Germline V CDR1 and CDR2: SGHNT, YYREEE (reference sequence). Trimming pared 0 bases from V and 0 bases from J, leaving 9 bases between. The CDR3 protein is CASSLGGTMNTEAFF. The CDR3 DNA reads TGTGCCAGCAGCTTGGGGGGGACCATGAACACTGAAGCTTTCTTT.

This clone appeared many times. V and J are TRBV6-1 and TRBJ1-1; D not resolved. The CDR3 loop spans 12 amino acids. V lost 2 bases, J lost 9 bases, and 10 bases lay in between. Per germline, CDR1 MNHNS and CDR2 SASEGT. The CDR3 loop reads CASSERAGKAFF. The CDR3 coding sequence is TGTGCCAGCAGTGAAAGAGCCGGGAAAGCTTTCTTT.

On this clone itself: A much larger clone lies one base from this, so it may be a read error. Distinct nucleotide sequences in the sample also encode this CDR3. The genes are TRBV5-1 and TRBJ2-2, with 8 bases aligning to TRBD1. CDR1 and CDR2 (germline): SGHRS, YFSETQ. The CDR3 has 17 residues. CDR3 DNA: TGCGCTAGCAGCCCAGGACCTCAGGGGGCTGGGGCCGGGGAGCTGTTTTTT. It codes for CASSPGPQGAGAGELFF.

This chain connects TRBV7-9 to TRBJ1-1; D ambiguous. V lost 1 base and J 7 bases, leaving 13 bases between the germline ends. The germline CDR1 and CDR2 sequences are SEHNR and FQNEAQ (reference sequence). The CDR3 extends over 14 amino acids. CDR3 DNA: TGTGCCAGCAGCTTAGATTGGGGAGCCGTTGAAGCTTTCTTT. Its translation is CASSLDWGAVEAFF.

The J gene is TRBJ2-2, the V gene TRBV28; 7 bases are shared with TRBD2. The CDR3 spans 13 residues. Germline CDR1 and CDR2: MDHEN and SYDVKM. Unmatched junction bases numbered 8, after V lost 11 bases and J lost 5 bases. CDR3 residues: CAVGDYVTGELFF. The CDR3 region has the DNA TGTGCCGTCGGGGACTACGTAACCGGGGAGCTGTTTTTT.

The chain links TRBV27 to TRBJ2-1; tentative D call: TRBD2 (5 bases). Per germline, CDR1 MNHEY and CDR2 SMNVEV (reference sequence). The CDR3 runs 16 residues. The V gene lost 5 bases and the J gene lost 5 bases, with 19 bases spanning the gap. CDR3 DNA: TGTGCCAGCAGTGTACTGGCTGGCGGGCTAAACAATGAGCAGTTCTTC. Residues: CASSVLAGGLNNEQFF.

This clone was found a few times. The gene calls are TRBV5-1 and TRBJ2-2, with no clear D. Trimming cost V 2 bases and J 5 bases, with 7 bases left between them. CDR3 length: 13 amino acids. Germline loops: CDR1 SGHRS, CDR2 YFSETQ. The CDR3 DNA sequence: TGCGCCAGCAGCTTATCGGAAACCGGGGAGCTGTTTTTT. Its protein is CASSLSETGELFF.

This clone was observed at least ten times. This CDR3 reads CASSITGSSYEQYF. The DNA for the CDR3 is TGTGCCAGTAGTATAACAGGGAGCTCCTACGAGCAGTACTTC. The chain carries TRBV19 and TRBJ2-7; D is possibly TRBD1 (6 bases). V lost 2 bases and J lost 0, with 8 bases in between. Germline CDR1 is LNHDA and CDR2 is SQIVND (reference sequence). The CDR3 totals 14 residues. Variable domain in full (rest from reference TRBV19 and TRBJ2-7): DGGITQSPKYLFRKEGQNVTLSCEQNLNHDAMYWYRQDPGQGLRLIYYSQIVNDFQKGDIAEGYSVSREKKESFPLTVTSAQKNPTAFYLCASSITGSSYEQYFGPGTRLTVT.

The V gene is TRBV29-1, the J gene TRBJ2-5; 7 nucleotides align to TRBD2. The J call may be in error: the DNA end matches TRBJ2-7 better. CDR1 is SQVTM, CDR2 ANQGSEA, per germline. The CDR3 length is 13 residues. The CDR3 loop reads CSAEGGVDYEQYF. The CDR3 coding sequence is TGCAGCGCCGAGGGAGGGGTCGACTACGAGCAGTACTTC.

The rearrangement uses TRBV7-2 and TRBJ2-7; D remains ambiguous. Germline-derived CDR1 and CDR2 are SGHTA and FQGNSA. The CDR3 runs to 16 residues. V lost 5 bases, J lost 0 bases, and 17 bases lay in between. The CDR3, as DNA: TGTGCCAGCAGCCCCTGGGGTAGCTTCAGCTCCTACGAGCAGTACTTC. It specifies CASSPWGSFSSYEQYF.

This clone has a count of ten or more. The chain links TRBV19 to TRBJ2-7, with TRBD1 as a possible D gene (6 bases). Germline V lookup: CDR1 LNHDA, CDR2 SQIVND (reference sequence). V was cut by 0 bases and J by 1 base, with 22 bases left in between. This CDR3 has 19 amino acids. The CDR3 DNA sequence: TGTGCCAGTAGTATAGATCCGTCTCCCGACAGGACGACGTCCTACGAGCAGTACTTC. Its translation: CASSIDPSPDRTTSYEQYF.

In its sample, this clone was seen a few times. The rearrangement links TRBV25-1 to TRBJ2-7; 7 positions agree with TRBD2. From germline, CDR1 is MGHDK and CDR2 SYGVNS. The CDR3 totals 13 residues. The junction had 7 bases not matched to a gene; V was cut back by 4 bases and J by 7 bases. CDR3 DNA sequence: TGTGCCAGCAGTGGAATAGCGGGTGATGAGCAGTACTTC. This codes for CASSGIAGDEQYF.

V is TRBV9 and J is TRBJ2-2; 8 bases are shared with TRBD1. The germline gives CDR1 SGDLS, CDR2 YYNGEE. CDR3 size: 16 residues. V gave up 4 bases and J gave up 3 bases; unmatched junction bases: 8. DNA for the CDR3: TGTGCCAGCAGCAACCTCGGACAGGGTGACACCGGGGAGCTGTTTTTT. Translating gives CASSNLGQGDTGELFF.